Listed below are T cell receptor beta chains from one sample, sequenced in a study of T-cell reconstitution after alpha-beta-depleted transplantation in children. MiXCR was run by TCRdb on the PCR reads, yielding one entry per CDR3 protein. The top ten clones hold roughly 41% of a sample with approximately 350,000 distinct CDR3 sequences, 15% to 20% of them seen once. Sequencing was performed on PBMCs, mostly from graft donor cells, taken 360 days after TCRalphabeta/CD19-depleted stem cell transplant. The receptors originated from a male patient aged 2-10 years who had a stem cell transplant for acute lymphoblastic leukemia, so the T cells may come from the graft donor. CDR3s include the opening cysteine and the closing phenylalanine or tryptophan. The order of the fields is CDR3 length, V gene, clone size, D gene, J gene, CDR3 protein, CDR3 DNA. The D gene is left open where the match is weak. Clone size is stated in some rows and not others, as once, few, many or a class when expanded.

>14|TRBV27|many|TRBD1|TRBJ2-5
CASSSGTDQETQYF
TGTGCCAGCAGTTCTGGGACAGACCAAGAGACCCAGTACTTC
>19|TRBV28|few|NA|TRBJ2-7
CASSLSLTFRQPSSYEQYF
TGTGCCAGCAGTTTATCCTTAACCTTCCGACAGCCGAGCTCCTACGAGCAGTACTTC
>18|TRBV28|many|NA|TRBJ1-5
CASSLRPFYGDPNQPQHF
TGTGCCAGCAGTTTGAGGCCTTTCTACGGGGATCCCAATCAGCCCCAGCATTTT
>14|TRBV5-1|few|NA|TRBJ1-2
CASAWAETDYGYTF
TGCGCCAGCGCGTGGGCAGAAACGGACTATGGCTACACCTTC
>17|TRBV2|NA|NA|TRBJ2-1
CASTRQGVAGTFNEQFF
TGTGCCAGCACGAGACAGGGCGTTGCGGGAACCTTCAATGAGCAGTTCTTC
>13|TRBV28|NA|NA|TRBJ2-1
CASSWRAYNEQFF
TGTGCCAGCAGTTGGAGAGCTTACAATGAGCAGTTCTTC
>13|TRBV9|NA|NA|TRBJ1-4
CASSGRARGKLFF
TGTGCCAGCAGCGGAAGGGCGAGGGGAAAACTGTTTTTT
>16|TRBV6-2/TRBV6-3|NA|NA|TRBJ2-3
CASSWPGGTDGDTQYF
TGTGCCAGCAGTTGGCCCGGCGGGACTGATGGAGATACGCAGTATTTT
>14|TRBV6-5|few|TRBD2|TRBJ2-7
CASQPRRESHEQYF
TGTGCCAGCCAACCAAGGCGGGAGTCCCACGAGCAGTACTTC
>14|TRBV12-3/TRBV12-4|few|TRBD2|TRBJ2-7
CASSLDGLAGEQYF
TGTGCCAGCAGTTTAGACGGACTAGCGGGGGAGCAGTACTTC
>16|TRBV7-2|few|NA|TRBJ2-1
CASSFWGFLPYNEQFF
TGTGCCAGCAGCTTCTGGGGGTTTCTACCCTACAATGAGCAGTTCTTC
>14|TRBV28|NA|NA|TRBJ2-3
CASSLFPGTDTQYF
TGTGCCAGCAGTTTATTTCCGGGCACAGATACGCAGTATTTT
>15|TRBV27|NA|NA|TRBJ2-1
CASSWNSLSYNEQFF
TGTGCCAGCAGTTGGAACAGTCTTTCCTACAATGAGCAGTTCTTC
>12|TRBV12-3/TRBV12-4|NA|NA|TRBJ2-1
CASKGPYNEQFF
TGTGCCAGCAAGGGTCCCTACAATGAGCAGTTCTTC
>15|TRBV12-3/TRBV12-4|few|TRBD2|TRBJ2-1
CASSPRLAGYNEQFF
TGTGCCAGCAGCCCCCGACTAGCGGGCTACAATGAGCAGTTCTTC
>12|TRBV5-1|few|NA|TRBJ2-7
CASSPLTSEQYF
TGCGCCAGCAGCCCCCTGACTAGCGAGCAGTACTTC
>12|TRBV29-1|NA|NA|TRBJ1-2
CSVLRGDYGYTF
TGCAGCGTTCTGAGGGGTGACTATGGCTACACCTTC
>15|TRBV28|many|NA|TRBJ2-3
CASSSPREITDTQYF
TGTGCCAGCAGTTCCCCTCGGGAGATCACAGATACGCAGTATTTT
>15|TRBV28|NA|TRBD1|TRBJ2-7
CASSSLTGSTYEQYF
TGTGCCAGCAGTTCCTTGACAGGGTCTACCTACGAGCAGTACTTC
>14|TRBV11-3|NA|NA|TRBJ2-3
CASRRGAGTDTQYF
TGTGCCAGCAGACGGGGGGCAGGCACAGATACGCAGTATTTT
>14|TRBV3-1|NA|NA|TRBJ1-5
CASSLEHRGQPQHF
TGTGCCAGCAGCTTAGAGCACCGAGGGCAGCCCCAGCATTTT
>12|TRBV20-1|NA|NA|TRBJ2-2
CSAPKNTGELFF
TGCAGTGCTCCTAAGAACACCGGGGAGCTGTTTTTT
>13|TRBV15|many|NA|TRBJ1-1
CATSSGAFTEAFF
TGTGCCACCAGCAGTGGGGCCTTCACTGAAGCTTTCTTT
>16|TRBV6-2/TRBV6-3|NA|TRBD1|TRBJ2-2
CASMTGTGVTTGELFF
TGTGCCAGCATGACCGGGACAGGGGTCACCACCGGGGAGCTGTTTTTT
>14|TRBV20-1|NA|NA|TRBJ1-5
CSARWGAGDQPQHF
TGCAGTGCTCGATGGGGGGCAGGGGATCAGCCCCAGCATTTT
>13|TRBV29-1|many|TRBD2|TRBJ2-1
CSVEGRVGNEQFF
TGCAGCGTTGAGGGGAGGGTAGGGAATGAGCAGTTCTTC
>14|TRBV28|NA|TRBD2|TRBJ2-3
CASYWGGSRNTQYF
TGTGCCAGCTATTGGGGGGGGAGTCGGAATACGCAGTATTTT
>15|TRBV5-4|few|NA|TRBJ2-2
CASSRDRSGTGELFF
TGTGCCAGCAGCCGAGACAGGTCGGGCACCGGGGAGCTGTTTTTT
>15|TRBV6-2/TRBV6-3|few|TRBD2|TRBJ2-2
CASSMTSGTAGELFF
TGTGCCAGCAGCATGACTAGCGGGACGGCCGGGGAGCTGTTTTTT
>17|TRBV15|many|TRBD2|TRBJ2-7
CATSRIFPGLAGDEQYF
TGTGCCACCAGCAGAATTTTTCCGGGACTAGCGGGAGACGAGCAGTACTTC
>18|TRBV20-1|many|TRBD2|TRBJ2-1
CSATSGTSGRLLYNEQFF
TGCAGTGCTACCTCCGGGACTAGCGGGAGACTCCTCTACAATGAGCAGTTCTTC
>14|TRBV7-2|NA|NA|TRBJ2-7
CASSFASSRNEQYF
TGTGCCAGCAGCTTCGCTTCTAGCCGGAACGAGCAGTACTTC
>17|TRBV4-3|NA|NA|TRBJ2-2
CASSQGVARWNTGELFF
TGCGCCAGCAGCCAGGGCGTGGCGAGATGGAACACCGGGGAGCTGTTTTTT
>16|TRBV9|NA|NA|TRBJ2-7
CASSVGPQGTRYEQYF
TGTGCCAGCAGCGTAGGTCCCCAGGGGACCCGGTACGAGCAGTACTTC
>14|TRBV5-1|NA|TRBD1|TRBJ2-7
CASSNRGNSYEQYF
TGCGCCAGCAGCAACAGGGGGAATAGCTACGAGCAGTACTTC